This T cell receptor beta chain originates from a study of cytomegalovirus exposure and HLA in healthy donors. Study context: Roughly 180 million T cells yielded 117 million unique TCR beta sequences, as an earlier analysis found.

Study outcomes and limitations: The study reported that TCR beta sequences accurately predicted HLA-A and HLA-B alleles in most subjects.

About this clone: Its antigen remains unknown.

The CDR3 extends over 15 amino acids. Trimming took 7 bases from V and 0 from J; bases not matched to a gene: 4. Germline V gives CDR1 MNHNS, CDR2 SASEGT. PCR employed 60 Vbeta and 13 Jbeta primers. Measured with immunoSEQ multiplex PCR; TCRdb has only the in-frame clones, and not every one. This repertoire shows over 150,000 clones, 65% to 85% found once; its top ten account for about 3.4%. The J gene is TRBJ2-7, the V gene TRBV6-1, with 12 bases fitting TRBD2. This clonotype was sampled from a woman aged 50 to 60 in good health and CMV-seropositive. The sample comprised PBMCs. Here the CDR3 reads CASIRTSGISYEQYF. The CDR3 nucleotides are TGTGCCAGCATTAGGACTAGCGGGATCTCCTACGAGCAGTACTTC.